In this sample, the clone carrying this TCR beta chain turned up once. The repertoire was sequenced with immunoSEQ multiplex PCR; TCRdb's copy has only in-frame clones and lacks some. The top ten clones hold 0.65% to 1% of a sample with fewer than 500,000 clones, about 90% of them seen once. These data come from a study of blood T cell repertoires in COVID-19. Followed over time, Seattle patients had been enrolled while infection was active. Sample: peripheral blood. The TCR comes from a man between 18 and 35 years old with COVID-19, enrolled during active disease.

The chain's CDR3 is CASTPGQANSPLHF. The CDR3 DNA sequence: TGTGCCAGTACCCCGGGACAAGCTAATTCACCCCTCCACTTT. V usage is TRBV19 and J usage is TRBJ1-6; TRBD1 might be the D (6 bases). From germline, CDR1 is LNHDA and CDR2 SQIVND (reference sequence). The CDR3 totals 14 residues. V was trimmed by 7 bases and J by 6 bases, leaving 13 bases between them.